The entry below gives a single T cell receptor beta chain sequence along with its context. This record comes from a study of tumor-infiltrating lymphocytes in oesophageal squamous cell carcinoma. The CDR3 is made up of 16 amino acids. CDR1 MDHEN and CDR2 SYDVKM come from the germline V gene. Trimming took off 7 bases at V and 1 base at J, with 19 bases between the two ends. TCRdb reanalysed the PCR reads using MiXCR and keeps one entry per CDR3 protein. The sample gives approximately 12,000 distinct CDR3 sequences, more than 40% of which show up once; roughly 14% is in the top ten. The sequence came from a male donor with esophageal squamous cell carcinoma. The specimen was normal esophageal tissue next to the tumor. The chain employs TRBV28 and TRBJ2-5; D is perhaps TRBD1 or TRBD2 (5 bases each). The CDR3 loop reads CASNQRGFGGQETQYF. CDR3 coding DNA: TGTGCCAGCAACCAGAGGGGTTTTGGGGGCCAAGAGACCCAGTACTTC. The variable domain in full, completed from reference TRBV28 and TRBJ2-5, reads DVKVTQSSRYLVKRTGEKVFLECVQDMDHENMFWYRQDPGLGLRLIYFSYDVKMKEKGDIPEGYSVSREKKERFSLILESASTNQTSMYLCASNQRGFGGQETQYFGPGTRLLVL.